This TCR beta chain was retrieved from a study of cytomegalovirus exposure and HLA in healthy donors. Study-level points and caveats: Many donors carried some public TCRs, although rarity characterized most TCR sequences.

Using immunoSEQ multiplex PCR, the repertoire was profiled, and TCRdb retains in-frame clones only, with some absent. The profile covers 150,000 to 200,000 clones, with 75% to 90% appearing a single time and 16% taken by the ten largest. In regard to this clone: Its antigen is still unknown.

CDR3 length equals 15 residues. Unmatched junction bases numbered 7, after V lost 6 bases and J lost 3 bases. Germline V CDR1 and CDR2: SNHLY, FYNNEI. This rearrangement joins TRBV2 to TRBJ2-1; 8 bases are shared with TRBD2. The TCR originated in a man aged 18 to 29 in good health and CMV-seropositive. The sample was PBMCs. The CDR3 loop reads CASREGLDLYNEQFF. In DNA form, the CDR3 reads TGTGCCAGCAGGGAGGGACTAGACCTCTACAATGAGCAGTTCTTC.